This TCR beta chain was sequenced in a study of shared clonotypes between healthy human individuals (dated by TCRdb to the early 2020s). For the wider study: The cohort comprised two women and a few men aged 18 to 49 years. Between about 0.8 and 9 billion PBMCs per donor were obtained by leukapheresis. Blood TCR repertoires of a handful of healthy adults were deeply sequenced to estimate repertoire size and the extent of clonotype sharing between individuals. Different laboratories and diverse techniques were used to prepare libraries and sequence TCR repertoires, to increase sequencing depth and limit assay-specific biases.

From its cysteine to its phenylalanine, the CDR3 spans 13 amino acids. The CDR3 DNA has 39 bases and is translated from base 1. V is clipped by 5 bases and J by 5 bases, and the sequence between their germline boundaries is 13 bases long. According to the germline V gene, CDR1 reads MGHDK and CDR2 reads SYGVNS. TCR CDR3 regions were amplified from genomic DNA by multiplex PCR using the deep immunoSEQ assay. Extracted genomic DNA from each cell subset was spread evenly across all wells of several immunoSEQ 96-well plates, with each plate serving as a replicate. Each replicate PCR for unsorted PBMC received approximately 0.3 ug genomic DNA, equal to 25,000 to 35,000 T cell genomes. Genomic DNA from unsorted PBMC was sequenced over ten immunoSEQ deep assay plates. Purified libraries were quantified with a Qubit 3.0 fluorometer, sized on a Bioanalyzer 2100, and re-quantified with the KAPA Library Quantification kit. A separate single-read 150-cycle Illumina NextSeq 550 flow cell was used to sequence each immunoSEQ 96-well plate. Under the source paper's analysis protocol: The immunoSEQ output contained only junctional sequences without quality scores, so filtering could not match that applied to full-length reads. Sequences were annotated with PyIR, a Python wrapper for IgBLAST v1.9, using IMGT germline references to assign V/J genes and CDR3. Any read was removed if the V/J assignment was weak (E-value above 1e-6), the CDR3 was missing, or the read contained stop codons, out-of-frame junctions, or ambiguous translated residues. A V3J clonotype was defined by an identical inferred V gene, J gene, and CDR3 amino acid sequence. Percentage overlap between repertoires was computed as shared unique clonotypes divided by the size of the smaller repertoire. Richness of each repertoire was evaluated using RTK rarefaction, the Chao1 estimator, and Recon v2.1 estimates of unobserved clonotypes. In its TCRdb copy, this immuneACCESS table keeps in-frame sequences only and misses some clones. Where compared with another copy, unresolved V genes explain less than half of these, and the others have no known cause. V and J calls and clone size are copied from that table; D and trimming were computed from the DNA. For this sample there are about 490,000 clones; 65% to 80% appear just once. The top ten clones comprise about an eighth of the sample.

The donors were healthy, HIV-negative adults with no recently reported acute infections or vaccinations. All donors were Caucasian adults living in Nashville, Tennessee, USA. For unsorted samples, 80 million to 100 million PBMCs were counted, and genomic DNA was extracted using the QIAamp DNA Blood Mini kit. After blood collection by leukapheresis, PBMCs were isolated using Ficoll-Histopaque density gradient centrifugation and then cryopreserved in the vapor phase of liquid nitrogen. Paper-wide results and their limitations: Sampling was restricted to blood, and TCR repertoires in tissues likely differ from the TCR repertoires found in blood. The genetic and exposure-history diversity represented was limited by the small number of donors. Pairwise subsampling indicated that sequencing depth was expected to affect the degree of clonotype sharing among donors.

In the case of this clone: No cognate antigen has been identified for it. Base-call qualities are not available, and no considerably larger clone is one nucleotide away.

The clonotype was recovered from a woman in her forties in good health. Some clones in this sample may be carry-over from other donors' samples. The V and J genes are TRBV25-1 and TRBJ2-7, with an unclear D gene assignment. The sequenced material came from PBMCs. The DNA is TGTGCCAGCAGTCTAGGGTTACAGAACGAGCAGTACTTC. Its protein is CASSLGLQNEQYF.